This paragraph reports one T cell receptor (beta chain). The data stem from a study of cytomegalovirus exposure and HLA in healthy donors. This CDR3 has 15 residues. V lost 5 bases and J 3 bases, leaving 17 bases between the germline ends. Germline assignment: CDR1 MDHEN and CDR2 SYDVKM. 13 Jbeta primers and 60 Vbeta primers were used for the PCR. Using immunoSEQ multiplex PCR, the repertoire was profiled, and TCRdb retains in-frame clones only, with some absent. This sample's table reports 100,000 to 150,000 clones. Specimen: PBMCs. The chain employs TRBV28 and TRBJ2-7; D perhaps matches TRBD2 (6 bases). The receptor was derived from a man aged 18 to 30 in good health and CMV-seronegative. CDR3 sequence: CASSTAGTGDYEQYF. CDR3 sequence (DNA): TGTGCCAGCAGTACGGCCGGGACTGGGGACTACGAGCAGTACTTC.